The 21 T cell receptor beta chains presented below share a single source sample, sequenced in a study of tumor-infiltrating lymphocytes in primary liver carcinoma. Unsorted whole blood yielded the blood RNA, and germline DNA was also extracted. Production of TCR beta cDNA used around 0.45 ug total RNA together with a constant-region primer. Generation of the TCR beta libraries relied on three nested multiplex PCR rounds using slightly modified ARM-PCR. PCR rounds one and two used TRBV1-TRBV30 forward primers with a C-beta reverse primer for approximately 11 cycles each. TCRdb re-analysed the multiplex PCR reads in MiXCR, keeping a single row per CDR3 protein. The sample lists fewer than 400,000 distinct CDR3 sequences; roughly three fifths were seen once. The sequencing input was peripheral blood. These receptors came from a woman younger than 45 with primary liver carcinoma and hepatitis B virus infection.

Details on this clonotype: A much more abundant neighbour one base away suggests this may be a read error. The V gene is TRBV29-1, the J gene TRBJ1-1; D is unclear. This CDR3 has 12 amino acids. V gave up 7 bases and J gave up 1 base, with 10 bases separating them. Germline V CDR1 and CDR2: SQVTM, ANQGSEA. CDR3 DNA sequence: TGCAGCGCTTTATCAGGGAACACTGAAGCTTTCTTT. It translates to CSALSGNTEAFF.

A remark on this clonotype: Because the CDR3 is missing its conserved closing phenylalanine or tryptophan, this is likely a read error. V and J are TRBV4-3 and TRBJ2-5; D ambiguous. The germline V gene encodes CDR1 LGHNA and CDR2 YSLEER. This CDR3 region has 13 residues. The CDR3 nucleotides are TGCACCAGCAGCCAAGATAGGTGGGAGACCCAGTACTTA. Translating it yields CTSSQDRWETQYL.

This clonotype was recorded many times. This chain connects TRBV11-3 to TRBJ2-3, with D hard to call. The V gene lost 5 bases and the J gene lost 0 bases, with 15 bases spanning the gap. Germline CDR1 is SGHNT and CDR2 is YENEEA. The CDR3 is 16 residues long. As DNA, the CDR3 is TGTGCCAGCAGCGCACAGTTTTCGTCTAGCACAGATACGCAGTATTTT. This translates into CASSAQFSSSTDTQYF.

Regarding this clonotype: At one end the junction does not follow the germline gene, possibly because of a read error. The CDR3 DNA is TGTGCCTGCAGCTTGGGATTCTATGAGAACTCCTACAATGAGCAGTTCTTC. It codes for CACSLGFYENSYNEQFF. This sequence joins TRBV11-2 and TRBJ2-1; no clear D gene. CDR3 length equals 17 residues. The germline gives CDR1 SGHAT, CDR2 FQNNGV.

V and J are TRBV12-3 or TRBV12-4 and TRBJ2-5, with 11 bases lining up with TRBD2. The V gene end was trimmed by 5 bases and the J gene end by 2 bases; junction bases not matched to a gene: 7. CDR3 length: 16 amino acids. In nucleotides, the CDR3 is TGTGCCAGCAGTCCGCCGGGACTAGCGGTTCAAGAGACCCAGTACTTC. This translates into CASSPPGLAVQETQYF.

For this clonotype: A junction end diverges from the germline sequence, so it may reflect a read error. The J gene is TRBJ1-1, the V gene TRBV6-5, with D possibly matching TRBD1 (6 bases). Germline CDR1 reads MNHEY; CDR2 reads SVGAGI. CDR3 length: 15 amino acids. CDR3 bases: TGTACCAGCAGAGTAGCCGGGACACTGAACGCTGAAGCTTTCTTT. This codes for CTSRVAGTLNAEAFF.

At least ten counts were recorded for this clonotype. This rearrangement joins TRBV4-1 to TRBJ2-1, with D possibly matching TRBD1 (6 bases). The length of the CDR3 is 13 residues. The germline V and J ends were trimmed by 4 bases and 7 bases, with 11 bases remaining between them. The germline gives CDR1 MGHRA, CDR2 YSYEKL. The CDR3 nucleotides are TGCGCCAGCAGCCGACCTCAGGGGAATGAGCAGTTCTTC. Translated, it gives CASSRPQGNEQFF.

The V call is TRBV10-3, the J call TRBJ2-3; D might be TRBD1 or TRBD2, each matching 7 bases. The CDR3 is made up of 13 amino acids. Germline V gene data show CDR1 as ENHRY and CDR2 as SYGVKD. V was pared by 2 bases and J by 7 bases, with 10 bases between. DNA of the CDR3: TGTGCCATCAGTGAGCAGGGGGGGTATACGCAGTATTTT. Protein: CAISEQGGYTQYF.

This clonotype was detected many times. V and J are TRBV4-1 and TRBJ1-2, with 7 bases that match TRBD1. This CDR3 comprises 15 residues. The germline V gene encodes CDR1 MGHRA and CDR2 YSYEKL. Germline trimming cut 4 bases from V and 0 bases from J; bases unmatched to any gene: 5. The CDR3 loop reads CASSRDRDANYGYTF. CDR3 nucleotide sequence: TGCGCCAGCAGCCGCGACAGGGATGCTAACTATGGCTACACCTTC.

Note on this clonotype: One end of the junction does not line up with germline, which may come from a read error. The V gene is TRBV13, the J gene TRBJ2-7, with 8 nucleotides matching TRBD2. CDR1 and CDR2 from the germline V gene are PRHDT and FYEKMQ (reference sequence). The CDR3 is made up of 17 amino acids. The CDR3 DNA reads as TGTGTCAGCAGCTTAGGTTCCCGGACTAGCAGGTCCTACGAGCAGTACTTC. Amino acids: CVSSLGSRTSRSYEQYF.

Concerning this clonotype: A read error may explain this, as a much larger clone is one base away. The chain is built from TRBV6-1 and TRBJ2-1; either TRBD1 or TRBD2 may supply D (5 bases each). The J call could be wrong; TRBJ2-7 is a better fit for the DNA end. Germline V gene sequence: CDR1 MNHNS, CDR2 SASEGT. The CDR3 runs to 15 residues. The CDR3 DNA follows: TGTGCCAGCAGTGGCCGGGACGGAGGCTTCAATGAGCAGTACTTC. It yields the protein CASSGRDGGFNEQYF.

This clonotype was detected many times. This rearrangement joins TRBV12-3 or TRBV12-4 to TRBJ2-1; 7 bases align to TRBD2. CDR3 size: 16 residues. The V gene end was trimmed by 5 bases and the J gene end by 8 bases; junction bases not matched to a gene: 15. The CDR3 here is CASSQRAGRGIDEQFF. CDR3 bases: TGTGCCAGCAGTCAGCGAGCGGGACGCGGGATCGATGAGCAGTTCTTC.

In this sample, this clonotype turned up a few times. Mismatch with germline at one junction end may stem from a read error. The J gene is TRBJ2-2, the V gene TRBV11-1; tentatively, D is TRBD1 (6 bases). The CDR3 length is 14 residues. Germline V gives CDR1 SGHAT, CDR2 FQDESV (reference sequence). The CDR3 sequence is CATQLGANTGELFF. In nucleotides, the CDR3 is TGTGCCACTCAGTTGGGGGCAAACACAGGGGAGCTGTTTTTT. Drawing the rest from reference TRBV11-1 and TRBJ2-2, the complete variable domain is EAEVAQSPRYKITEKSQAVAFWCDPISGHATLYWYRQILGQGPELLVQFQDESVVDDSQLPKDRFSAERLKGVDSTLKIQPAELGDSAMYLCATQLGANTGELFFGEGSRLTVL.

This clonotype was observed many times. The chain links TRBV12-3 or TRBV12-4 to TRBJ2-7, with 10 bases aligning to TRBD2. This CDR3 is 14 amino acids long. J was trimmed by 5 bases and V by 6 bases; bases with no gene match: 7. CDR3: CASSFKREGHEQYF. The CDR3 DNA is TGTGCCAGCAGCTTCAAGCGGGAGGGCCACGAGCAGTACTTC.

The rearrangement links TRBV5-4 to TRBJ2-2, with 7 bases identical to TRBD1. Germline trimming cut 5 bases from V and 2 bases from J; bases unmatched to any gene: 3. The CDR3 is made up of 14 amino acids. The germline V gene encodes CDR1 SGHNT and CDR2 YYREEE (reference sequence). CDR3 sequence reads: CASSGQANTGELFF. The DNA for the CDR3 is TGTGCCAGCAGTGGACAGGCTAACACCGGGGAGCTGTTTTTT. Drawing the rest from reference TRBV5-4 and TRBJ2-2, the complete variable domain is ETGVTQSPTHLIKTRGQQVTLRCSSQSGHNTVSWYQQALGQGPQFIFQYYREEENGRGNFPPRFSGLQFPNYSSELNVNALELDDSALYLCASSGQANTGELFFGEGSRLTVL.

This clonotype occurred a few times. The chain links TRBV5-6 to TRBJ2-5; D gene uncertain. Looked up from germline, CDR1 is SGHDT and CDR2 is YYEEEE. With 2 bases removed from V and 3 bases from J, the gap between germline ends came to 8 bases. The CDR3 runs 13 residues. CDR3: CASSFLGKETQYF. As DNA, the CDR3 is TGTGCCAGCAGCTTCTTAGGGAAAGAGACCCAGTACTTC. The full variable domain, with the rest looked up from reference TRBV5-6 and TRBJ2-5, is DAGVTQSPTHLIKTRGQQVTLRCSPKSGHDTVSWYQQALGQGPQFIFQYYEEEERQRGNFPDRFSGHQFPNYSSELNVNALLLGDSALYLCASSFLGKETQYFGPGTRLLVL.

The J gene is TRBJ1-2, the V gene TRBV6-2 or TRBV6-3; the D is unclear. V was shortened by 1 base and J by 4 bases, with 13 bases between the two germline ends. Germline V CDR1 and CDR2: MNHEY, SVGEGT. The CDR3 has 15 residues. CDR3 loop: CASSYFPGVSYGYTF. As DNA, the CDR3 is TGTGCCAGCAGTTACTTTCCGGGCGTCAGCTATGGCTACACCTTC.

This chain joins TRBV12-3 or TRBV12-4 and TRBJ1-1, with D hard to call. Trimming removed 11 bases from V and 1 base from J, with 11 bases in between. The CDR3 contains 12 residues. The CDR3 DNA follows: TGTGCCGGCGGAGACCCGAACACTGAAGCTTTCTTT. Translating gives CAGGDPNTEAFF.

Ten or more counts support this clonotype. V usage is TRBV6-6 and J usage is TRBJ2-2; 9 nucleotides line up with TRBD1. V lost 7 bases and J lost 4; bases outside the gene matches: 10. Germline CDR1 reads MNHNY; CDR2 reads SVGAGI (reference sequence). The CDR3 consists of 16 residues. Here the CDR3 reads CASNIRDRVGTGELFF. DNA for the CDR3: TGTGCCAGCAACATCCGGGACAGGGTCGGCACCGGGGAGCTGTTTTTT.

This clonotype was seen repeatedly, ten times or more. The chain employs TRBV6-2 or TRBV6-3 and TRBJ2-7; D is perhaps TRBD1 or TRBD2 (5 bases each). Germline values: CDR1 MNHEY, CDR2 SVGEGT. V dropped 2 bases and J dropped 2 bases, with 10 bases sitting between them. This CDR3 region has 14 residues. The CDR3: CASSYRGGPYEQYF. CDR3 bases: TGTGCCAGCAGTTACCGGGGCGGTCCCTACGAGCAGTACTTC.

This clonotype was observed at least ten times. V and J are TRBV6-5 and TRBJ1-2; a weak D match, TRBD1 (5 bases). The CDR3 covers 11 residues. Germline CDR1 and CDR2: MNHEY and SVGAGI. V was trimmed by 4 bases and J by 7 bases, leaving 7 bases between them. In DNA, the CDR3 is TGTGCCAGCAGTTCGGGACGTGGCTACACCTTC. As protein: CASSSGRGYTF.